One T cell receptor beta chain is described in this entry. This CDR3 has 15 residues. V was clipped by 0 bases and J by 2 bases; unmatched bases: 4. CDR1 SGDLS and CDR2 YYNGEE come from the germline V gene. The sample is drawn from a study of blood T cell repertoires in COVID-19. Overall study context: Both acute and convalescent COVID-19 samples were obtained from the United States, Italy and Spain. The cDNA or gDNA used as material had been derived from T cells, B-cell-depleted T cells, or PBMCs.

Recruited during active infection, patients (from Seattle) were subsequently followed longitudinally. Original data processing: From reference gene primer amplification, estimates of nucleated cell counts were derived. This table comes from immunoSEQ multiplex PCR, and its TCRdb copy is limited to in-frame clones, with some not included. The V and J calls and clone size are taken from that table; D and trimming were inferred from the DNA. The table includes about 130,000 clones, 70% to 80% detected once. The sequence came from a woman in her 70s with COVID-19, enrolled during active disease. The chain recombines TRBV9 with TRBJ2-7; 8 nucleotides match TRBD2. Sequenced input: peripheral blood. CDR3 coding DNA: TGTGCCAGCAGCGTAGCGGGGGGGCTGACCTACGAGCAGTACTTC. This gives the protein CASSVAGGLTYEQYF.